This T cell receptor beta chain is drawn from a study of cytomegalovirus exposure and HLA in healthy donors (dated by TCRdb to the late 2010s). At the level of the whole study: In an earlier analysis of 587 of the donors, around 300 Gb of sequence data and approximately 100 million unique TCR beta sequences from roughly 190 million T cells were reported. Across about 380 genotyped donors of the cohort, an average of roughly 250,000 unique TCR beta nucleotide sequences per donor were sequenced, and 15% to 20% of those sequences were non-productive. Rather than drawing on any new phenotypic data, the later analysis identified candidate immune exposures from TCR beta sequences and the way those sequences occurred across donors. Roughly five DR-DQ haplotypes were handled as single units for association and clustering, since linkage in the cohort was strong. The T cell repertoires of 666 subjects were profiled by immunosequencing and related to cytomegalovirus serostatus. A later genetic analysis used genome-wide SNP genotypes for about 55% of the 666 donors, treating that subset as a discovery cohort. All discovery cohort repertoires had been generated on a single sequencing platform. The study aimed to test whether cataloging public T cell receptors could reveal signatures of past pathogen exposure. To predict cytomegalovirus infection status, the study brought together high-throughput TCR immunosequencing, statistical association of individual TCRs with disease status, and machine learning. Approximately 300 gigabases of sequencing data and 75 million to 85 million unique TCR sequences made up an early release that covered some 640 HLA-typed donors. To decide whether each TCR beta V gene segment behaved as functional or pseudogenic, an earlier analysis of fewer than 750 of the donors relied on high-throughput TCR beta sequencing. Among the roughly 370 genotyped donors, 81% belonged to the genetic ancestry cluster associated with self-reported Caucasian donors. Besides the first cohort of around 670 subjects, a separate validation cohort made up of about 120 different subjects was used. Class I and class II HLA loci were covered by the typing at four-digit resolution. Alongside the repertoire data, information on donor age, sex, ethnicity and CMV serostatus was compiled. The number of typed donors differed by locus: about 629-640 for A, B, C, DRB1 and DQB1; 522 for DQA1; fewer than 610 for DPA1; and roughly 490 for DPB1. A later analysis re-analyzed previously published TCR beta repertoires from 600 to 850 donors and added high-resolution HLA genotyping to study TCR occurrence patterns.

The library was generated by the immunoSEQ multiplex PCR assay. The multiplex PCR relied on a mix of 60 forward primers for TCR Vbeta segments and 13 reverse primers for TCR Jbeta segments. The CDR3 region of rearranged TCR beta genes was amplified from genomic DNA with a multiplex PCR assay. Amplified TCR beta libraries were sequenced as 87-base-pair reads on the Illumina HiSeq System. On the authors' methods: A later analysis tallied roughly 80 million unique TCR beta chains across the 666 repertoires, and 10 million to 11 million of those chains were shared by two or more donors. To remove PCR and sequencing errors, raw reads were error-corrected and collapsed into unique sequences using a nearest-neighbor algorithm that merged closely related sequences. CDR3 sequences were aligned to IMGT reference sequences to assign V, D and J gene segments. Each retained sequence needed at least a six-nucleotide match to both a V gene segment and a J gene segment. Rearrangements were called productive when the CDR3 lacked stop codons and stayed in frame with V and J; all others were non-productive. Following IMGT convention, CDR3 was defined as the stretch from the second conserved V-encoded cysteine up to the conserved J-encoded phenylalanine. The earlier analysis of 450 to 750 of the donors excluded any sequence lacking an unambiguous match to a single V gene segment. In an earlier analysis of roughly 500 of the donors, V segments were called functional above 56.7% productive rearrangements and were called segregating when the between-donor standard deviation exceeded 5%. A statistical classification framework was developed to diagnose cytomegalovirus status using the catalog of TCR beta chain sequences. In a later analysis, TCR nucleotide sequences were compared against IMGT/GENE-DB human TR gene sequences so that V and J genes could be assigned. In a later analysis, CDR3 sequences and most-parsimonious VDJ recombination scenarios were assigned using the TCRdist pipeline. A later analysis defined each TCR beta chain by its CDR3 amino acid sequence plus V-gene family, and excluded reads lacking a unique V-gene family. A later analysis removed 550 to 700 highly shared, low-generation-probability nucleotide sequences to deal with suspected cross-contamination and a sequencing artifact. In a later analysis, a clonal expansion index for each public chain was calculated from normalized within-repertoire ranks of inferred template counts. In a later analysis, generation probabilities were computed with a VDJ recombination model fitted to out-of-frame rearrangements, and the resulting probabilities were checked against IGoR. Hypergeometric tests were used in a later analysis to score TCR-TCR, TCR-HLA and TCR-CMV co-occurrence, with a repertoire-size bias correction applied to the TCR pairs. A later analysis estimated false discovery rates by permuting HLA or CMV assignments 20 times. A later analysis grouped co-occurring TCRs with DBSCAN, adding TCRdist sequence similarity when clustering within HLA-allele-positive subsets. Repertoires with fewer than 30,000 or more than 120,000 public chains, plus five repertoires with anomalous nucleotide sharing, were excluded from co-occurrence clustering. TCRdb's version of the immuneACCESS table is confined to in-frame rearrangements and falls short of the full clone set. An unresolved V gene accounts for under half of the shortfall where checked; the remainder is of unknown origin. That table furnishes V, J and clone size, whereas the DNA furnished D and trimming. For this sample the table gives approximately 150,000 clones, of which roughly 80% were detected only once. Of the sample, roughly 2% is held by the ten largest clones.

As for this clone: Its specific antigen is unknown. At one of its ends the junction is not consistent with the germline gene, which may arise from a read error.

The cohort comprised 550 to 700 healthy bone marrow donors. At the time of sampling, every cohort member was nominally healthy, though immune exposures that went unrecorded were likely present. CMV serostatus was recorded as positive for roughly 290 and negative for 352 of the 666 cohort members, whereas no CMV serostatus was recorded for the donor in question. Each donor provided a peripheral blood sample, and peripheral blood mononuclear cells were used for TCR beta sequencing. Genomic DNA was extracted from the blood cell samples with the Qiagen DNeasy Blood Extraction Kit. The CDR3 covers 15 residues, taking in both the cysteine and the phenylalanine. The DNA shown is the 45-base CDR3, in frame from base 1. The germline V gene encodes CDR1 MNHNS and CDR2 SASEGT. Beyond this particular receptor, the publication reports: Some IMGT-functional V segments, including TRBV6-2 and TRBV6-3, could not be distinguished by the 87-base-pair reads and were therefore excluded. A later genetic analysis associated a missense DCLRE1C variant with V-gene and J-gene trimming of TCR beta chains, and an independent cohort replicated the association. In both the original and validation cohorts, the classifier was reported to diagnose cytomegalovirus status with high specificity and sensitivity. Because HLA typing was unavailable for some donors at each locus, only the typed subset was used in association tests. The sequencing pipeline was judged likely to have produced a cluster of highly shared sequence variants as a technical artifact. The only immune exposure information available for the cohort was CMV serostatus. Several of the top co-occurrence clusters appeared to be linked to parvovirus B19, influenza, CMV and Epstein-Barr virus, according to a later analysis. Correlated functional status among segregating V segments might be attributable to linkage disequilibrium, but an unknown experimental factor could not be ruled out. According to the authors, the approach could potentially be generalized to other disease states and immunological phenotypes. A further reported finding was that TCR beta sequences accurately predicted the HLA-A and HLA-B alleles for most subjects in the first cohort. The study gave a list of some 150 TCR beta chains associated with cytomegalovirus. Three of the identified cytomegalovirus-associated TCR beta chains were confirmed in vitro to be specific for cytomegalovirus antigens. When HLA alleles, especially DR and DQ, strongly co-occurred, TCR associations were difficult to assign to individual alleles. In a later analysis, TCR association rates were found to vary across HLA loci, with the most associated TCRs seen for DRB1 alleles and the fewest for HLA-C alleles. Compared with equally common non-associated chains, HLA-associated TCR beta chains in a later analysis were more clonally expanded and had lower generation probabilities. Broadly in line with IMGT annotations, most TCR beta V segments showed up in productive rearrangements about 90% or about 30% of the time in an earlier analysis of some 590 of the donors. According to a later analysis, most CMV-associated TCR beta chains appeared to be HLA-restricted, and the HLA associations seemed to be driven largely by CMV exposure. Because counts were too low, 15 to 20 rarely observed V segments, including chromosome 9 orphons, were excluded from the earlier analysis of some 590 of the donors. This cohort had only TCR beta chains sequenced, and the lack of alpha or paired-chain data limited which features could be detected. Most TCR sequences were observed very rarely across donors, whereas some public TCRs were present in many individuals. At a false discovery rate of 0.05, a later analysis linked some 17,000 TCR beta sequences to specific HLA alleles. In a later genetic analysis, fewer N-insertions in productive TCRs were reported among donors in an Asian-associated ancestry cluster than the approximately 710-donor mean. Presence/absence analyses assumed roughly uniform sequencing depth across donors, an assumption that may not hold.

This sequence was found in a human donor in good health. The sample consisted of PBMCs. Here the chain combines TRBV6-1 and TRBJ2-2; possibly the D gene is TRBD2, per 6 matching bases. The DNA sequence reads TGTGCCGGCAGACTGGGACTTGAGGGGACCGGGGAGCTGTTTTTT. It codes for CAGRLGLEGTGELFF.